The 16 T cell receptor beta chains reported below all come from one sample, sequenced in a study of T cell repertoires in cytomegalovirus infection. Each CDR3 protein gets one entry after TCRdb re-called the reads with MiXCR. The table has approximately 190,000 distinct CDR3 sequences, 28% seen once. Sequencing was carried out using PBMCs. The receptors derive from a human donor in good health (CMV status not recorded). Some clones in this sample may be carry-over from other donors' samples.

The rearrangement uses TRBV12-3 or TRBV12-4 and TRBJ2-2; possibly TRBD1 or TRBD2 for D (5 bases each). V was trimmed by 10 bases and J by 0 bases, leaving 15 bases between them. This CDR3 spans 15 amino acids. CDR3 coding DNA: TGTGCCACCAGAACGGGACCAACGAACACCGGGGAGCTGTTTTTT. Amino acids: CATRTGPTNTGELFF.

A note on this clonotype: The junction departs from the called germline gene at one end, perhaps through a read error. V and J are TRBV7-7 and TRBJ2-1; D perhaps matches TRBD1 (5 bases). CDR1 SSHAT and CDR2 FNYEAQ come from the germline V gene (reference sequence). CDR3 size: 13 residues. The DNA for the CDR3 is TGTGCTAGCAGCCTTAACGCAGGGAATGAGCAGTTCTTC. This gives the protein CASSLNAGNEQFF.

The chain combines TRBV6-4 with TRBJ1-2, with 9 positions matching TRBD1. The CDR3 has 16 residues. The germline CDR1 and CDR2 sequences are MRHNA and SNTAGT. The J segment lost 4 bases and the V segment lost 4 bases, leaving 10 bases of the junction unmatched. CDR3 loop: CASSGTRGQGFYGYTF. The CDR3 DNA reads as TGTGCCAGCAGTGGGACTCGGGGACAGGGATTCTATGGCTACACCTTC.

J is TRBJ2-1 and V is TRBV12-3 or TRBV12-4; 11 bases match TRBD2. V lost 10 bases to trimming and J lost 8 bases; unmatched junction nucleotides: 7. This CDR3 has 13 residues. CDR3 DNA sequence: TGTGCCAACAGACATAGCGGGGGGGATGAGCAGTTCTTC. Amino acids: CANRHSGGDEQFF.

The rearrangement joins TRBV6-2 or TRBV6-3 to TRBJ2-5; D gene unclear. Between the trimmed V and J ends, which lost 7 bases and 2 bases, there was a span of 8 bases. Germline loops: CDR1 MNHEY, CDR2 SVGEGT. The CDR3 extends over 12 amino acids. DNA for the CDR3: TGTGCCAGCAAGGGCGGACAAGAGACCCAGTACTTC. Its protein product is CASKGGQETQYF.

This chain connects TRBV29-1 to TRBJ2-3; 7 positions agree with TRBD2. Germline trimming cut 6 bases from V and 2 bases from J; bases unmatched to any gene: 11. The germline V gene encodes CDR1 SQVTM and CDR2 ANQGSEA. The CDR3 is 15 residues long. The CDR3 region is CSVVEGGGNTDTQYF. The CDR3 coding sequence is TGCAGCGTCGTCGAAGGCGGGGGTAACACAGATACGCAGTATTTT.

This chain connects TRBV19 to TRBJ2-7; D tentatively fits TRBD1 or TRBD2 (5 bases each). The CDR3 has 13 amino acids. Germline CDR1 is LNHDA and CDR2 is SQIVND (reference sequence). V lost 5 bases and J lost 5, with 13 bases in between. CDR3 protein: CASSQAGSDEQYF. The DNA of the CDR3 is TGTGCCAGTAGTCAAGCAGGGAGCGACGAGCAGTACTTC.

CDR3 sequence reads: CASSFYRNSGGPGDTQYF. The CDR3 coding sequence is TGTGCCAGCAGTTTTTATCGTAACTCGGGGGGGCCAGGAGATACGCAGTATTTT. This sequence joins TRBV11-2 and TRBJ2-3, with 8 nucleotides matching TRBD2. The V gene's germline CDR1 is SGHAT and CDR2 FQNNGV. The CDR3 sequence is 18 residues long. V trimming: 6 bases; J trimming: 5 bases; junction bases outside the gene matches: 19.

The chain couples TRBV6-1 to TRBJ2-2; D gene unclear. With 1 base removed from V and 1 base from J, the gap between germline ends came to 7 bases. Germline CDR1 reads MNHNS; CDR2 reads SASEGT. This CDR3 has 15 residues. The CDR3 DNA follows: TGTGCCAGCAGTGAAGGCCCAGGGAACACCGGGGAGCTGTTTTTT. Its translation is CASSEGPGNTGELFF.

In this sample, this clonotype turned up a few times. This rearrangement joins TRBV18 to TRBJ1-5, with unresolved D. With 6 bases removed from V and 3 bases from J, the gap between germline ends came to 24 bases. The CDR3 is 18 amino acids. From germline, CDR1 is KGHSH and CDR2 LQKENI. This CDR3 is CASSPVDGIGGDNQPQHF. The CDR3 nucleotides read TGTGCCAGCTCCCCCGTCGATGGAATAGGAGGCGACAATCAGCCCCAGCATTTT.

This clonotype came up a few times. J is TRBJ2-7 and V is TRBV10-3; possible D gene TRBD1, 5 bases. CDR1 ENHRY and CDR2 SYGVKD come from the germline V gene. Trimming removed 10 bases from V and 1 base from J, with 14 bases in between. The CDR3 is 13 residues long. CDR3 nucleotides: TGTGCCACATACACCGACAGTTCCTACGAGCAGTACTTC. Amino acids: CATYTDSSYEQYF.

The chain joins TRBV6-6 to TRBJ2-1; 9 bases fit TRBD2. J gave up 7 bases and V 5 bases, and 9 bases lay outside the gene matches. The CDR3 spans 15 residues. Germline values: CDR1 MNHNY, CDR2 SVGAGI (reference sequence). As DNA, the CDR3 is TGTGCCAGCAGTAAGGCGGGCGGGGGGGGGAATGAGCAGTTCTTC. This encodes CASSKAGGGGNEQFF.

J is TRBJ2-1 and V is TRBV20-1; 9 bases are shared with TRBD2. V lost 1 base, J lost 3 bases, and 13 bases stayed unmatched. Germline V lookup: CDR1 DFQATT, CDR2 SNEGSKA (reference sequence). The CDR3 contains 18 residues. CDR3 residues: CSARARGSGGHNYNEQFF. CDR3 coding DNA: TGCAGTGCTAGAGCCCGGGGTAGCGGGGGCCACAACTACAATGAGCAGTTCTTC.

With respect to this clonotype: With a much larger clone just one base away, this may be a read error. The V and J genes are TRBV11-2 and TRBJ2-1; D may match TRBD1 or TRBD2 (5 bases each). CDR3 length equals 16 residues. Deletions cut 2 bases from V and 2 bases from J, with 13 bases between. Germline V gene data show CDR1 as SGHAT and CDR2 as FQNNGV. For the CDR3, the DNA is TGTGCCAGCAGCTTACGCAGGGAGAGCCCCTACAATGAGCAGTTCTTC. Residues: CASSLRRESPYNEQFF.

The chain combines TRBV7-2 with TRBJ2-5, with D possibly being TRBD2 (5 bases). V lost 1 base, J lost 3 bases, and 9 bases lay in between. Germline CDR1 and CDR2: SGHTA and FQGNSA. The CDR3 has 14 amino acids. This CDR3 is CASSLVGLKETQYF. CDR3 DNA sequence: TGTGCCAGCAGCTTAGTAGGACTTAAAGAGACCCAGTACTTC.

In its sample, this clonotype was seen once. CDR3: CASRPTGVGGEQFF. The CDR3, as DNA: TGTGCCAGCAGGCCAACAGGGGTAGGAGGCGAGCAGTTCTTC. The gene calls are TRBV12-3 or TRBV12-4 and TRBJ2-1, with TRBD1 matching 7 bases. V was clipped by 6 bases and J by 10 bases; unmatched bases: 12. The CDR3 extends over 14 amino acids.